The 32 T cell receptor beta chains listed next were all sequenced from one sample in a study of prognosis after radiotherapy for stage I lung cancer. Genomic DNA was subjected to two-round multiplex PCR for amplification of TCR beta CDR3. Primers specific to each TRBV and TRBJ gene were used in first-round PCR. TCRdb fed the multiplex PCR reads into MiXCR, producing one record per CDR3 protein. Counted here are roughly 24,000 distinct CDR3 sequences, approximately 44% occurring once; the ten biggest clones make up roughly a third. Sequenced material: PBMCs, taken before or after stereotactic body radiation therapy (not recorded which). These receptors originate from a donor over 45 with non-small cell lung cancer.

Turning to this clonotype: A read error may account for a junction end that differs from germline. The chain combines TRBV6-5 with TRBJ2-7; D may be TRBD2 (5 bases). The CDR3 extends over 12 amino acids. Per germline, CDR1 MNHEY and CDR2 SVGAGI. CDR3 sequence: CSSSYGGYEQYF. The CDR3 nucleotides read TGTTCCAGCAGTTACGGCGGGTACGAGCAGTACTTC.

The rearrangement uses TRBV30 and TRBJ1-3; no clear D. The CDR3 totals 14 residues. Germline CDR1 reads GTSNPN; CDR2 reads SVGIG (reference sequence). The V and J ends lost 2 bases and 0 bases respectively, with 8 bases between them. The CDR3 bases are TGTGCCTGGAGTCCTACTGTCTCTGGAAACACCATATATTTT. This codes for CAWSPTVSGNTIYF.

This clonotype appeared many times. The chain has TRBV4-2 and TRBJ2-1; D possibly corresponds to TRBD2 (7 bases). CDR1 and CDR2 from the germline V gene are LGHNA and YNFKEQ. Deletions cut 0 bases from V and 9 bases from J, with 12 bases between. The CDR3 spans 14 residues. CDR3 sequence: CASSQDGGATEQFF. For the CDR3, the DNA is TGTGCCAGCAGCCAAGATGGGGGGGCGACTGAGCAGTTCTTC.

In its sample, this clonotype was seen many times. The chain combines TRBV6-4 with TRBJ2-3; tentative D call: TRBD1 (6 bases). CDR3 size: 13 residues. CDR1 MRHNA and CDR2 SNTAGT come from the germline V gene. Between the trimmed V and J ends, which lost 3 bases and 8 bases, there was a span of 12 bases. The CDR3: CASSEQGRGTQYF. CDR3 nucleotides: TGTGCCAGCAGTGAACAGGGTCGAGGTACGCAGTATTTT.

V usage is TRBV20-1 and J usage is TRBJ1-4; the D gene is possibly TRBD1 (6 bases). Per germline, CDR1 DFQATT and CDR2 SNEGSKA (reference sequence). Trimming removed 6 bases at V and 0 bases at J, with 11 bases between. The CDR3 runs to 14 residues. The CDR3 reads CSAGGFATNEKLFF. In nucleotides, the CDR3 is TGCAGTGCGGGGGGCTTTGCAACTAATGAAAAACTGTTTTTT.

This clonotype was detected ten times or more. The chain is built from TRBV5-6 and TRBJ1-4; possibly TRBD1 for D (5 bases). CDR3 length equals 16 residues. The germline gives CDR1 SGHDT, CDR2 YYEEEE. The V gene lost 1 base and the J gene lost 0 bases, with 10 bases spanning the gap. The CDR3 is CASSLWGDATNEKLFF. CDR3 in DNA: TGTGCCAGCAGCTTGTGGGGGGATGCAACTAATGAAAAACTGTTTTTT.

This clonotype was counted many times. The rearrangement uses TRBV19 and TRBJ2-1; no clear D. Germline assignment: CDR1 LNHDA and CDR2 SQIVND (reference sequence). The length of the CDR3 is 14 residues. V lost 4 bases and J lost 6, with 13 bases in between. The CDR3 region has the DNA TGTGCCAGTAGTAAACTGTTACCCCCCAATGAGCAGTTCTTC. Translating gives CASSKLLPPNEQFF. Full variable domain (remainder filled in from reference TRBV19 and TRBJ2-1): DGGITQSPKYLFRKEGQNVTLSCEQNLNHDAMYWYRQDPGQGLRLIYYSQIVNDFQKGDIAEGYSVSREKKESFPLTVTSAQKNPTAFYLCASSKLLPPNEQFFGPGTRLTVL.

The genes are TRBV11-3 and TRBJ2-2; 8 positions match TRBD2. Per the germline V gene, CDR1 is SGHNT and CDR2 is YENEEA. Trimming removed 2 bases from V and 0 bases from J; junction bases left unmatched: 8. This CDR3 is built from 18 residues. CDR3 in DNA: TGTGCCAGCAGCTTAAGCCTACCTAGCGGGTCGAACACCGGGGAGCTGTTTTTT. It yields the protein CASSLSLPSGSNTGELFF.

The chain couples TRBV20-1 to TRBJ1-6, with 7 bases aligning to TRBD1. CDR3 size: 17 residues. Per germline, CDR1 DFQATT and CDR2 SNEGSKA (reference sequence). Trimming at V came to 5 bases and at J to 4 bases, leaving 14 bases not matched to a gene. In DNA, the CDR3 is TGCAGTGCTCTCGACCGGTTGGGACAGAGGTATAATTCACCCCTCCACTTT. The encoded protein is CSALDRLGQRYNSPLHF.

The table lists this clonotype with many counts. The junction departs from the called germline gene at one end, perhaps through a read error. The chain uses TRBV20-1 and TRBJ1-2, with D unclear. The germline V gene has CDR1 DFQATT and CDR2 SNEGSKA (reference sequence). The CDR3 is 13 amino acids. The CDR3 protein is CSARDASNYGHTF. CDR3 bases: TGCAGTGCTAGAGATGCCAGTAACTATGGCCACACCTTC.

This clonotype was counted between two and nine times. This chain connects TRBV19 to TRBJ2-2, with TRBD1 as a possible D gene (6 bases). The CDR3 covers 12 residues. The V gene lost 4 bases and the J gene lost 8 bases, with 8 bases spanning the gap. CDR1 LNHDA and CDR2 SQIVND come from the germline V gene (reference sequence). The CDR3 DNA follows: TGTGCCAGTAGTACCGGGACAGGGGAGCTGTTTTTT. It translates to CASSTGTGELFF.

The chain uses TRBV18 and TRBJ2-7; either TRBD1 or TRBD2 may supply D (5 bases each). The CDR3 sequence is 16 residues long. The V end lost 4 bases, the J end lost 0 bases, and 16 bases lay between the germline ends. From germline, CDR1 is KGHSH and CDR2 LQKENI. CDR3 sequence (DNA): TGTGCCAGCTCACAACCGGGACGGATGGACTCCTACGAGCAGTACTTC. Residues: CASSQPGRMDSYEQYF.

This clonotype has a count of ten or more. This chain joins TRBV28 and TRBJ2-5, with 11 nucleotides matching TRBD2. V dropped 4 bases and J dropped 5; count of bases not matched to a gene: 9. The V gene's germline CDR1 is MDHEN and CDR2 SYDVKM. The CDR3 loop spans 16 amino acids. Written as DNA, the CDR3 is TGTGCCAGCAGTTCCCCGCTAGCGGGGGGTCATGAGACCCAGTACTTC. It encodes CASSSPLAGGHETQYF.

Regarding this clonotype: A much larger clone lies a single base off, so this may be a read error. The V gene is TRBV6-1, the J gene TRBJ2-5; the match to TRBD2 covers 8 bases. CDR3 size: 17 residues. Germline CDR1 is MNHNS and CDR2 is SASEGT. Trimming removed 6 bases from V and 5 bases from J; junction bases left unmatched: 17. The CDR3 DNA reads TGTGCCAGCAGGAAGGGACTATCGGGGGGGCCGGGGGAGACCCAGTACTTC. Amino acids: CASRKGLSGGPGETQYF.

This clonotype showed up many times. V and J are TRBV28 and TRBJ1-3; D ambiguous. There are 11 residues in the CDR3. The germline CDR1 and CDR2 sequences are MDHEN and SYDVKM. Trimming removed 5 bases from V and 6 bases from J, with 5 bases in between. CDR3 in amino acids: CASSIENTIYF. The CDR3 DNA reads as TGTGCCAGCAGTATCGAAAACACCATATATTTT.

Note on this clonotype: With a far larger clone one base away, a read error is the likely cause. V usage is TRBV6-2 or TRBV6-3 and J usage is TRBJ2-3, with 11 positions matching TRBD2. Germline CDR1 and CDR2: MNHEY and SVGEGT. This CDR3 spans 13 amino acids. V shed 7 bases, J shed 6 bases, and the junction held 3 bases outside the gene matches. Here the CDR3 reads CASKTSGVDTQYF. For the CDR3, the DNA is TGTGCCAGCAAGACTAGCGGGGTGGATACGCAGTATTTT.

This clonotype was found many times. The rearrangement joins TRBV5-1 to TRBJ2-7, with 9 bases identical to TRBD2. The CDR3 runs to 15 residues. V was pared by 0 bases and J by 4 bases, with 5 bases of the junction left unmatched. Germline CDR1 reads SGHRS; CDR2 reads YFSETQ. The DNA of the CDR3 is TGCGCCAGCAGCTTGGGGGGGCTAGCGGGGTACGAGCAGTACTTC. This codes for CASSLGGLAGYEQYF.

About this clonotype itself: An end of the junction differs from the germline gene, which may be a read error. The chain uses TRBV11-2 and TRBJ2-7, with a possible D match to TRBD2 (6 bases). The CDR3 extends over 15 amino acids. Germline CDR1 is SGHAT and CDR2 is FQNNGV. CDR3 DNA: TGTGCCAACAGCTTAGACCCCGGGAGCTCCTACGAGCAGTACTTC. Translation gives CANSLDPGSSYEQYF.

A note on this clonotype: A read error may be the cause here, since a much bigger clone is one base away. The CDR3 DNA reads as TGCAGTGCTGGAGCTTTTGTGGGCGAGCAGTACTTC. It encodes CSAGAFVGEQYF. The chain has TRBV20-1 and TRBJ2-7; the D is unclear. Trimming removed 5 bases at V and 6 bases at J, with 14 bases between. Germline V gives CDR1 DFQATT, CDR2 SNEGSKA (reference sequence). The CDR3 loop spans 12 amino acids.

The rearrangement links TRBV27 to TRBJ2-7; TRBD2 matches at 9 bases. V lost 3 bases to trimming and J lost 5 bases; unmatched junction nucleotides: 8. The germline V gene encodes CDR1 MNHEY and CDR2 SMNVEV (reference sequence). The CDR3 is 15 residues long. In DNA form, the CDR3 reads TGTGCCAGCAGTTTTCAGCCTAGCGGGAACCACGAGCAGTACTTC. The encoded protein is CASSFQPSGNHEQYF.

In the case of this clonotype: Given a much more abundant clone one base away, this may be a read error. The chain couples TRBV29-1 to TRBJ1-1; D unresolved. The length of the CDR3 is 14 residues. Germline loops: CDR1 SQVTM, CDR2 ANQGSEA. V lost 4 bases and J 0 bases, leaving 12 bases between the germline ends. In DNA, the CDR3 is TGCAGCGTTGCAGCGCGTTCCATGAACACTGAAGCTTTCTTT. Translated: CSVAARSMNTEAFF.

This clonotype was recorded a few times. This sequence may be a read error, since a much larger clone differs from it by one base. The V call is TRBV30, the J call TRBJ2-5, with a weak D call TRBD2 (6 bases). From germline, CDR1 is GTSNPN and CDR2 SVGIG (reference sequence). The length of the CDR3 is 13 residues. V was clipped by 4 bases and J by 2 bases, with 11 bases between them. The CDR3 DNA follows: TGTGCCTGGAATGGAGGGCGTCAAGAGACCCAGTACTTC. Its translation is CAWNGGRQETQYF. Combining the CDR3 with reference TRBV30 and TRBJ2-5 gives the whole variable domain SQTIHQWPATLVQPVGSPLSLECTVEGTSNPNLYWYRQAAGRGLQLLFYSVGIGQISSEVPQNLSASRPQDRQFILSSKKLLLSDSGFYLCAWNGGRQETQYFGPGTRLLVL.

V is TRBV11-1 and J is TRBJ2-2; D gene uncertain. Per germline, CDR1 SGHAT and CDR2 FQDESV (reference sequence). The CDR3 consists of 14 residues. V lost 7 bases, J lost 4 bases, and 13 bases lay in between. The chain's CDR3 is CASNILGSTGELFF. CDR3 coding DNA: TGTGCCAGCAACATATTAGGAAGCACCGGGGAGCTGTTTTTT.

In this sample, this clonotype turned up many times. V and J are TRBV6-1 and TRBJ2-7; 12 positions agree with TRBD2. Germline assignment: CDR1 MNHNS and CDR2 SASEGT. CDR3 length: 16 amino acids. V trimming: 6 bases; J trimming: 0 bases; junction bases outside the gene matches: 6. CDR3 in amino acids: CASRRTSGGSSYEQYF. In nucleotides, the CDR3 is TGTGCCAGCAGACGTACTAGCGGGGGGAGCTCCTACGAGCAGTACTTC.

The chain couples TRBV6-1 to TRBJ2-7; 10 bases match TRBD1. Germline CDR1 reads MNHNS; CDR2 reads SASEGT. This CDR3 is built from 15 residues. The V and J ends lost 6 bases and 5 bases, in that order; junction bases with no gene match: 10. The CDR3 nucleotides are TGTGCCAGCAGCGCCGGGACAGGGGTTGTCAACGAGCAGTACTTC. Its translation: CASSAGTGVVNEQYF.

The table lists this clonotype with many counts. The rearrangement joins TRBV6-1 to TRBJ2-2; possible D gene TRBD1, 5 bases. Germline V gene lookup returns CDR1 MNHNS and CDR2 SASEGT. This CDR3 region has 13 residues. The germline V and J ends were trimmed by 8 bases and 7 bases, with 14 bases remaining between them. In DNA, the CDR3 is TGTGCCAGCCGACAGATGGCCATCGGGGAGCTGTTTTTT. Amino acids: CASRQMAIGELFF.

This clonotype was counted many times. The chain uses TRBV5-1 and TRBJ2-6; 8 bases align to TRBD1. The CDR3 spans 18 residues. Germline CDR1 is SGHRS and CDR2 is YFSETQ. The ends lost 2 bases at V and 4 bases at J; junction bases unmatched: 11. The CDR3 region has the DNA TGCGCCAGCAGCTTAGATCCTCAGGGGGCAAGAGGGGCCAACGTCCTGACTTTC. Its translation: CASSLDPQGARGANVLTF.

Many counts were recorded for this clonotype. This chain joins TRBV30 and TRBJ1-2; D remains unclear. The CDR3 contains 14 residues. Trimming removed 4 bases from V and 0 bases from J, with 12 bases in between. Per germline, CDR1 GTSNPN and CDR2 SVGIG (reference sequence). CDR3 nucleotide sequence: TGTGCCTGGACAAAGACCCCCACTAACTATGGCTACACCTTC. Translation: CAWTKTPTNYGYTF.

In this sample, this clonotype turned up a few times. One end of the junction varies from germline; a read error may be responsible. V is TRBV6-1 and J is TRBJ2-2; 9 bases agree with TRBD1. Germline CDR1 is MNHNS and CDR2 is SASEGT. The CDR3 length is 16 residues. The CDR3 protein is CASSDSGQGNIGELFF. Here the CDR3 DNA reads TGTGCCAGCAGTGACTCCGGACAGGGGAACATCGGGGAGCTGTTTTTT.

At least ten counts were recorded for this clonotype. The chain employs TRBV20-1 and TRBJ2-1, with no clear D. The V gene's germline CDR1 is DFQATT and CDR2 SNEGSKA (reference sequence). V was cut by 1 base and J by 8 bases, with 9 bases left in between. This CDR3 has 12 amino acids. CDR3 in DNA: TGCAGTGCTAGAGTAAGGACCCATGAGCAGTTCTTC. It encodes CSARVRTHEQFF.

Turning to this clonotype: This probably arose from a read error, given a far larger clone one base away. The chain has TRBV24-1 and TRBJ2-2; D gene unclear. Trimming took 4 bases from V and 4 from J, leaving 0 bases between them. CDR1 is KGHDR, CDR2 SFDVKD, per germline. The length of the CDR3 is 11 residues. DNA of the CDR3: TGTGCCACCAGTGACACCGGGGAGCTGTTTTTT. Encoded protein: CATSDTGELFF.

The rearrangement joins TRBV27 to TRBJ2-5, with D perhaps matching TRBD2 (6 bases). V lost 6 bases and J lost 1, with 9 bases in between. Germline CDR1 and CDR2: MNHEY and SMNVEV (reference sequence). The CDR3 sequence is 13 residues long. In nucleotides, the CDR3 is TGTGCCAGCAGGGACTACATCCAAGAGACCCAGTACTTC. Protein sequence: CASRDYIQETQYF.